This T cell receptor (beta chain) was captured in a study of a mutant IDH1 vaccine in newly diagnosed glioma. Study details: Earlier care involved radiotherapy, temozolomide, or both, and the majority received both.

Here immunoSEQ multiplex PCR was the method, and the copy in TCRdb shows in-frame clones only, minus some. The repertoire consists of about 92,000 clones, with 83% occurring once and the leading ten covering 7% to 8%. Indicated time point: baseline, week 1 (first vaccination visit). Treatment given: pre-vaccination baseline after standard-of-care therapy. This clone showed up just once. From germline, CDR1 is MDHEN and CDR2 SYDVKM. CDR3 length equals 15 residues. V was clipped by 6 bases and J by 5 bases; unmatched bases: 10. The gene calls are TRBV28 and TRBJ1-5; 7 bases are a match to TRBD1. The material sequenced was PBMCs, taken from a glioma patient treated with radiotherapy, temozolomide or both. The clonotype was recovered from a woman aged 45-60 years with glioma. The CDR3 loop reads CASSLRGTVDQPQHF. The CDR3 DNA follows: TGTGCCAGCAGCCTTCGCGGGACAGTCGATCAGCCCCAGCATTTT.